Below, one T cell receptor beta chain is given with its context. Authors' data handling: It was from reference gene primer amplification that nucleated cell counts were estimated. Using immunoSEQ multiplex PCR, the repertoire was profiled, and TCRdb retains in-frame clones only, with some absent. V and J calls and clone size come straight from that table; D and trimming were deduced from the DNA. This sample yields tens of thousands of clones, of which around 85% are seen a single time; 16% belongs to the top ten. In Seattle, patients joined the study during active infection and were tracked longitudinally. This record belongs to a study of blood T cell repertoires in COVID-19. At the level of the study: Samples representing acute and convalescent COVID-19 were sourced from the United States, Italy and Spain. Sources were T cells, B-cell-depleted T cells, or PBMCs; the material itself was cDNA or gDNA.

There are 13 residues in the CDR3. Germline-derived CDR1 and CDR2 are SGHTA and FQGNSA. V lost 3 bases, J lost 1 base, and 6 bases lay in between. The sequenced sample was peripheral blood. The gene calls are TRBV7-2 and TRBJ1-1, with a weak D call TRBD1 (5 bases). The TCR was taken from a man in his forties or fifties with COVID-19, enrolled during active disease. Here the CDR3 DNA reads TGTGCCAGCAGCTTCCAGGGGAACACTGAAGCTTTCTTT. As protein: CASSFQGNTEAFF.